These 28 T cell receptor beta chains came from one sample sequenced in a study of CXCR3-negative and CXCR3-positive naive CD8 T cells. cDNA libraries for TRB were generated by 5' RACE incorporating UMI labels. With the 5' RACE reads reprocessed, TCRdb shows one record per CDR3 protein and no DNA. Its listing shows tens of thousands of distinct CDR3 sequences. The specimen was naive CXCR3- CD8+ T cells from blood. Subset specified: CD45RO-CCR7+CD27+CD95- naive CD8+ T cells lacking CXCR3 (TNR3-). The receptors stem from a human donor in good health. Some clones in this sample may be carry-over from other donors' samples.

This sequence joins TRBV4-2 and TRBJ1-1; the D call from TCRdb, TRBD1, cannot be confirmed without DNA. Germline assignment: CDR1 LGHNA and CDR2 YNFKEQ. The CDR3 length is 21 residues. The CDR3 reads CASSQALIETGSGGLNTEAFF.

The J gene is TRBJ2-1, the V gene TRBV5-1. Per the germline V gene, CDR1 is SGHRS and CDR2 is YFSETQ. CDR3 length: 17 residues. The CDR3 region is CASSLNPLPDWQNEQFF.

The chain employs TRBV18 and TRBJ2-7; TCRdb's D call, TRBD2, is unchecked because there is no DNA. The CDR3 sequence is 18 residues long. Germline V lookup: CDR1 KGHSH, CDR2 LQKENI. This CDR3 is CASSPPGGTGLAGYEQYF.

The chain joins TRBV25-1 to TRBJ2-3; TCRdb's D call of TRBD1 is untestable without DNA. The CDR3 is made up of 17 amino acids. Germline assignment: CDR1 MGHDK and CDR2 SYGVNS. CDR3 sequence: CASSEPLRWGLADTQYF. Full variable domain (rest looked up from reference TRBV25-1 and TRBJ2-3): EADIYQTPRYLVIGTGKKITLECSQTMGHDKMYWYQQDPGMELHLIHYSYGVNSTEKGDLSSESTVSRIRTEHFPLTLESARPSHTSQYLCASSEPLRWGLADTQYFGPGTRLTVL.

This chain joins TRBV13 and TRBJ1-1; TCRdb indicates TRBD1, and absent DNA this call remains unverified. Germline V CDR1 and CDR2: PRHDT, FYEKMQ (reference sequence). The CDR3 consists of 14 residues. CDR3 sequence reads: CASSPDRGRTEAFF.

The V and J genes are TRBV18 and TRBJ2-2; the D gene TCRdb calls, TRBD2, cannot be checked with no DNA. Per germline, CDR1 KGHSH and CDR2 LQKENI. The CDR3 runs 15 residues. This CDR3 is CASSPPTSAAGELFF.

V is TRBV12-3 or TRBV12-4 and J is TRBJ2-2; the TCRdb call, TRBD1, lacks DNA for checking. The CDR3 has 14 amino acids. The CDR3 protein is CASSRQEYTGELFF.

The chain uses TRBV4-3 and TRBJ2-1; the D call of TRBD1 rests on TCRdb alone, since no DNA is present to check it. The CDR3 contains 15 residues. Per the germline V gene, CDR1 is LGHNA and CDR2 is YSLEER. The CDR3 sequence is CASSYGTGLDNEQFF.

J is TRBJ1-1 and V is TRBV7-9; without DNA, the TCRdb call of TRBD1 cannot be checked. The CDR3 extends over 15 amino acids. Germline loops: CDR1 SEHNR, CDR2 FQNEAQ (reference sequence). The CDR3 here is CASSLTQATNTEAFF.

V usage is TRBV4-1 and J usage is TRBJ2-6. This CDR3 comprises 19 residues. CDR1 MGHRA and CDR2 YSYEKL come from the germline V gene. CDR3 sequence: CASSQEEVHLMAGANVLTF.

The V call is TRBV7-8, the J call TRBJ1-6. Looked up from germline, CDR1 is SGHVS and CDR2 is FQNEAQ. The CDR3 spans 14 residues. The CDR3 region is CASSLGRTNSPLHF.

The V gene is TRBV29-1, the J gene TRBJ2-5; TCRdb picks TRBD1, but there is no DNA to check that call. The CDR3 runs to 13 residues. Germline loops: CDR1 SQVTM, CDR2 ANQGSEA. CDR3 sequence: CSVLADSQETQYF.

The gene calls are TRBV20-1 and TRBJ2-7. Germline assignment: CDR1 DFQATT and CDR2 SNEGSKA (reference sequence). The CDR3 length is 13 residues. The CDR3 reads CSARRQGAYEQYF.

This sequence joins TRBV20-1 and TRBJ2-7; TCRdb's D call of TRBD1 is untestable without DNA. The CDR3 length is 13 residues. CDR1 DFQATT and CDR2 SNEGSKA come from the germline V gene (reference sequence). CDR3 sequence reads: CSALQTDSYEQYF.

V usage is TRBV28 and J usage is TRBJ2-1; the TRBD1 assignment by TCRdb is unverifiable without DNA. The CDR3 spans 14 residues. Germline CDR1 reads MDHEN; CDR2 reads SYDVKM. The CDR3 loop reads CASSLGQTYNEQFF.

The rearrangement links TRBV12-3 or TRBV12-4 to TRBJ1-3; no DNA is available, so the TRBD1 call from TCRdb remains unchecked. CDR3 size: 16 residues. CDR3 amino acids: CASSLQGPSSGNTIYF.

The V call is TRBV9, the J call TRBJ2-7. Per germline, CDR1 SGDLS and CDR2 YYNGEE. This CDR3 has 13 amino acids. CDR3: CASSAPRSGEQYF.

The CDR3 sequence: CATRSLAGDPINTGELFF. J is TRBJ2-2 and V is TRBV3-1; checking the TCRdb D call of TRBD2 is not possible without DNA. The CDR3 spans 18 residues. CDR1 and CDR2 (germline): LGHDT, YNNKEL (reference sequence).

This rearrangement joins TRBV4-3 to TRBJ1-1; TCRdb reports TRBD1, a call that lacks DNA to check it against. The CDR3 contains 15 residues. Germline V gene data show CDR1 as LGHNA and CDR2 as YSLEER. CDR3: CASSQDTGANTEAFF.

The V gene is TRBV9, the J gene TRBJ2-3; the TCRdb D gene call, TRBD1, has no DNA to confirm it. This CDR3 has 14 residues. CDR1 and CDR2 (germline): SGDLS, YYNGEE. CDR3 region: CASSGSGTTDTQYF.

The V call is TRBV29-1, the J call TRBJ1-1. Germline-derived CDR1 and CDR2 are SQVTM and ANQGSEA. CDR3 length equals 13 residues. The chain's CDR3 is CSVESIRDTEAFF.

The chain combines TRBV28 with TRBJ2-7; TCRdb's D call of TRBD2 is untestable without DNA. Germline V gene data show CDR1 as MDHEN and CDR2 as SYDVKM. The CDR3 is 14 amino acids. CDR3 sequence reads: CASRPRLAGYEQYF. Supplemented by reference TRBV28 and TRBJ2-7, the full variable domain reads DVKVTQSSRYLVKRTGEKVFLECVQDMDHENMFWYRQDPGLGLRLIYFSYDVKMKEKGDIPEGYSVSREKKERFSLILESASTNQTSMYLCASRPRLAGYEQYFGPGTRLTVT.

The chain employs TRBV20-1 and TRBJ2-7; TCRdb proposes TRBD1, but this gene call is untestable without DNA. The CDR3 covers 15 residues. The germline V gene encodes CDR1 DFQATT and CDR2 SNEGSKA (reference sequence). This CDR3 is CSARGAQGPKYEQYF.

V is TRBV20-1 and J is TRBJ2-7; TCRdb's D call, TRBD1, is unchecked because there is no DNA. The CDR3 covers 13 residues. The germline gives CDR1 DFQATT, CDR2 SNEGSKA (reference sequence). The CDR3 region is CSARVWTGREQYF.

The V and J genes are TRBV28 and TRBJ1-5. In germline, CDR1 is MDHEN, CDR2 SYDVKM. The CDR3 is made up of 14 amino acids. This CDR3 reads CASSFSSRRQPQHF.

The CDR3 here is CASSLLATGTDTQYF. The chain carries TRBV7-8 and TRBJ2-3. The CDR3 spans 15 residues. CDR1 and CDR2 from the germline V gene are SGHVS and FQNEAQ.

The rearrangement uses TRBV25-1 and TRBJ1-5. CDR1 MGHDK and CDR2 SYGVNS come from the germline V gene. This CDR3 is 14 amino acids long. CDR3 protein: CASSESVFNQPQHF.

J is TRBJ2-5 and V is TRBV29-1. Germline loops: CDR1 SQVTM, CDR2 ANQGSEA. CDR3 length equals 14 residues. CDR3 amino acids: CSVQEQPYQETQYF.